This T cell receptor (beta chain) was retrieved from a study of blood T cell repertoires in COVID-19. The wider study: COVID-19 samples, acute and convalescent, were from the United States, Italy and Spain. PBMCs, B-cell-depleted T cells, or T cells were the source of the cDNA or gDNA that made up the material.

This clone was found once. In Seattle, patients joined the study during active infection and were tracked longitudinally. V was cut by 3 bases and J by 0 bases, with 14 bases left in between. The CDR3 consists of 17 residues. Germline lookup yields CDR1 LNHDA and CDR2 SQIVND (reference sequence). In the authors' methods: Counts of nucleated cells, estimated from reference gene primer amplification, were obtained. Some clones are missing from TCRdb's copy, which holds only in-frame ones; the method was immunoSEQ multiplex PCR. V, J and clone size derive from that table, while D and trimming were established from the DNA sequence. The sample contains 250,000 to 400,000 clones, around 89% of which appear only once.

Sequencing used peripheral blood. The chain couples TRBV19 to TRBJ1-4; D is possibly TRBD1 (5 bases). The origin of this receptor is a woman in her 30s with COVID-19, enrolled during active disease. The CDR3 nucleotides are TGTGCCAGTAGTATCGCCCAGGGTAGAGCAACTAATGAAAAACTGTTTTTT. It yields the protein CASSIAQGRATNEKLFF.